A single sample gave rise to the 19 T cell receptor beta chains below, sequenced in a study of blood T cell repertoires in COVID-19. Here immunoSEQ multiplex PCR was the method, and the copy in TCRdb shows in-frame clones only, minus some. Of about 300,000 clones listed, roughly 82% are singletons. The sample comprised peripheral blood. Receptors originate from a woman aged 50 to 60 with acute or convalescent COVID-19.

Only one count was recorded for this clone. The chain links TRBV28 to TRBJ2-7; TRBD2 aligns across 10 bases. There are 14 residues in the CDR3. Germline V gives CDR1 MDHEN, CDR2 SYDVKM. Trimming removed 5 bases from V and 3 bases from J; junction bases left unmatched: 4. Here the CDR3 reads CASSRLAGNYEQYF. The CDR3 DNA sequence: TGTGCCAGCAGTCGACTAGCGGGCAACTACGAGCAGTACTTC.

This chain connects TRBV2 to TRBJ2-4; a weak D match, TRBD1 (6 bases). Germline CDR1 is SNHLY and CDR2 is FYNNEI. CDR3 length: 12 residues. V lost 6 bases and J lost 14, with 17 bases in between. Here the CDR3 reads CASSSTGIVKYF. CDR3 coding DNA: TGTGCCAGCAGCTCAACAGGGATAGTAAAGTACTTC.

The rearrangement joins TRBV28 to TRBJ1-4; D unclear. This CDR3 spans 13 amino acids. Trimming removed 7 bases at V and 7 bases at J, with 13 bases between. Per the germline V gene, CDR1 is MDHEN and CDR2 is SYDVKM. CDR3 protein: CASMPVSREKLFF. In nucleotides, the CDR3 is TGTGCCAGCATGCCGGTTTCGCGTGAAAAACTGTTTTTT.

Points on this clone: In the same sample, other DNA sequences code for this CDR3. V gene TRBV9 combines with J gene TRBJ2-1, with TRBD2 identical over 9 bases. J was trimmed by 0 bases and V by 0 bases; bases with no gene match: 1. The CDR3 extends over 16 amino acids. Germline assignment: CDR1 SGDLS and CDR2 YYNGEE. CDR3 sequence reads: CASSVASGNSYNEQFF. CDR3 bases: TGTGCCAGCAGCGTAGCTAGCGGGAACTCCTACAATGAGCAGTTCTTC.

This clone was detected only once. The chain links TRBV27 to TRBJ2-7; 7 positions match TRBD2. J gave up 3 bases and V 2 bases, and 4 bases lay outside the gene matches. The CDR3 length is 14 residues. Per germline, CDR1 MNHEY and CDR2 SMNVEV (reference sequence). The CDR3 nucleotides read TGTGCCAGCAGTTTAGCCCCGGGAGGCTACGAGCAGTACTTC. As protein: CASSLAPGGYEQYF.

The chain recombines TRBV20-1 with TRBJ1-5; 11 positions agree with TRBD1. The CDR3 spans 14 residues. After removal of 3 bases from V and 11 bases from J, the junction contained 9 bases not matched to a gene. Per germline, CDR1 DFQATT and CDR2 SNEGSKA (reference sequence). In nucleotides, the CDR3 is TGCAGTGCTAGTGGTGGGGGACAGGGGGGTTCCCAGCATTTT. Translating it yields CSASGGGQGGSQHF.

This chain connects TRBV6-2 or TRBV6-3 to TRBJ1-1; 8 bases match TRBD1. This CDR3 region has 12 residues. The germline V gene has CDR1 MNHEY and CDR2 SVGEGT. Losses at the gene ends were 5 bases for V and 8 bases for J; bases not matched to a gene: 4. As DNA, the CDR3 is TGTGCCAGCAGTCGCCCAGGGGGCGAAGCTTTCTTT. Translating gives CASSRPGGEAFF.

This clone was seen only once. This chain links TRBV6-4 with TRBJ1-2, with D maybe TRBD1 (6 bases). This CDR3 has 15 residues. The germline V gene has CDR1 MRHNA and CDR2 SNTAGT. V shed 4 bases and J shed 2 bases, with 14 bases lying between them. CDR3 in DNA: TGTGCCAGCAGTGCCGCGGGGGGACAAAACTATGGCTACACCTTC. It codes for CASSAAGGQNYGYTF.

V is TRBV7-2 and J is TRBJ1-4, with D tentatively TRBD1 (5 bases). Trimming left V 5 bases short and J 4 bases short, with 11 bases between. Per germline, CDR1 SGHTA and CDR2 FQGNSA. The CDR3 loop spans 14 amino acids. The CDR3 bases are TGTGCCAGCAGCCTCGACAGAAATAATGAAAAACTGTTTTTT. Its protein is CASSLDRNNEKLFF.

The chain links TRBV6-5 to TRBJ2-7; D perhaps matches TRBD1 (8 bases). The germline CDR1 and CDR2 sequences are MNHEY and SVGAGI. Trimming removed 2 bases from V and 4 bases from J, with 12 bases in between. The CDR3 runs to 14 residues. The CDR3 region has the DNA TGTGCCAGCAGTTACGGACAGGGACTATACGAGCAGTACTTC. It translates to CASSYGQGLYEQYF.

The chain has TRBV7-9 and TRBJ1-2, with 7 bases lining up with TRBD1. From germline, CDR1 is SEHNR and CDR2 FQNEAQ (reference sequence). This CDR3 is 14 amino acids long. J gave up 8 bases and V 5 bases, and 11 bases lay outside the gene matches. The CDR3 DNA is TGTGCCAGCAGCCAGACCCCGACAGGGAAGGGCTACACCTTC. Translating gives CASSQTPTGKGYTF.

This chain joins TRBV18 and TRBJ2-1; 9 bases fit TRBD2. Trimming took 2 bases from V and 8 from J; bases not matched to a gene: 4. The CDR3 covers 14 residues. CDR1 and CDR2 (germline): KGHSH, LQKENI. The CDR3 region is CASSPGTSSDEQFF. CDR3 coding DNA: TGTGCCAGCTCACCAGGGACTAGCAGCGATGAGCAGTTCTTC. Full variable domain (outside the CDR3, taken from reference TRBV18 and TRBJ2-1): NAGVMQNPRHLVRRRGQEARLRCSPMKGHSHVYWYRQLPEEGLKFMVYLQKENIIDESGMPKERFSAEFPKEGPSILRIQQVVRGDSAAYFCASSPGTSSDEQFFGPGTRLTVL.

The rearrangement links TRBV7-9 to TRBJ2-1; D remains unclear. The V end lost 5 bases, the J end lost 0 bases, and 17 bases lay between the germline ends. Germline assignment: CDR1 SEHNR and CDR2 FQNEAQ (reference sequence). CDR3 length: 17 amino acids. The CDR3 is CASSPNGVPYSYNEQFF. For the CDR3, the DNA is TGTGCCAGCAGCCCAAACGGTGTGCCCTACTCCTACAATGAGCAGTTCTTC.

The chain employs TRBV6-6 and TRBJ2-1; 9 bases are a match to TRBD1. Per germline, CDR1 MNHNY and CDR2 SVGAGI (reference sequence). The CDR3 totals 14 residues. Losses at the gene ends were 8 bases for V and 6 bases for J; bases not matched to a gene: 8. CDR3 sequence (DNA): TGTGCCAGCCAACTCGGGACAGGGCTCAATGAGCAGTTCTTC. Translation: CASQLGTGLNEQFF.

This chain uses TRBV9 with TRBJ1-2; 8 bases agree with TRBD1. The CDR3 has 15 residues. The V gene's germline CDR1 is SGDLS and CDR2 YYNGEE. The J segment lost 8 bases and the V segment lost 0 bases, leaving 9 bases of the junction unmatched. The CDR3 DNA reads as TGTGCCAGCAGCGTAGGGACAGGGTTAAGGTACGGCTACACCTTC. Translated: CASSVGTGLRYGYTF.

V usage is TRBV3-1 (or the pseudogene TRBV3-2) and J usage is TRBJ2-4; D is possibly TRBD1 (5 bases). CDR3 size: 17 residues. CDR1 is LGHDT and CDR2 is YNNKEL in the germline V gene (reference sequence). V was trimmed by 0 bases and J by 1 base, leaving 13 bases between them. This CDR3 reads CASSQDRAGWAKNIQYF. The CDR3 DNA reads as TGTGCCAGCAGCCAAGATAGAGCAGGGTGGGCCAAAAACATTCAGTACTTC.

The rearrangement joins TRBV5-1 to TRBJ2-1, with 10 bases matching TRBD2. The CDR3 length is 15 residues. Per germline, CDR1 SGHRS and CDR2 YFSETQ. Trimming took 4 bases from V and 2 from J; bases not matched to a gene: 3. The CDR3 sequence: CASSQGLATYNEQFF. The CDR3 DNA follows: TGCGCCAGCAGCCAGGGACTAGCGACCTACAATGAGCAGTTCTTC. The complete variable domain, with remaining parts taken from reference TRBV5-1 and TRBJ2-1, reads KAGVTQTPRYLIKTRGQQVTLSCSPISGHRSVSWYQQTPGQGLQFLFEYFSETQRNKGNFPGRFSGRQFSNSRSEMNVSTLELGDSALYLCASSQGLATYNEQFFGPGTRLTVL.

The gene calls are TRBV6-5 and TRBJ1-1, with D tentatively TRBD1 (6 bases). The CDR3 sequence is 15 residues long. Germline-derived CDR1 and CDR2 are MNHEY and SVGAGI. Trimming removed 5 bases at V and 1 base at J, with 14 bases between. The CDR3, as DNA: TGTGCCAGCAGTACCCAGGGACATAAGAACACTGAAGCTTTCTTT. This encodes CASSTQGHKNTEAFF.

This rearrangement joins TRBV19 to TRBJ2-1, with 8 bases matching TRBD2. V shed 0 bases and J 8 bases; nucleotides not matched to a gene: 15. Per germline, CDR1 LNHDA and CDR2 SQIVND (reference sequence). The CDR3 length is 18 residues. CDR3 nucleotides: TGTGCCAGTAGTATAGATTCCCCCGGGACTAGAAAGTACCATGAGCAGTTCTTC. Encoded protein: CASSIDSPGTRKYHEQFF.